The next 23 T cell receptor beta chains were all read from a single sample in a study of control samples from healthy donors and cancer patients. The protocol was immunoSEQ multiplex PCR, while the TCRdb copy is restricted to in-frame clones and leaves out a portion. In the table there are 120,000 or so clones, around 87% of which are singletons. The sample was blood. The receptors derive from a man aged 60 to 69 in good health.

The chain carries TRBV24-1 and TRBJ2-1, with TRBD2 matching over 10 bases. The germline V gene has CDR1 KGHDR and CDR2 SFDVKD. V lost 3 bases and J lost 4; bases outside the gene matches: 11. This CDR3 comprises 18 residues. CDR3 in DNA: TGTGCCACCAGTGATCCCTCTACTAGCGGGGCCCTATACAATGAGCAGTTCTTC. Residues: CATSDPSTSGALYNEQFF.

V and J are TRBV2 and TRBJ2-3, with 8 positions matching TRBD1. Germline loops: CDR1 SNHLY, CDR2 FYNNEI. V gave up 4 bases and J gave up 3 bases; unmatched junction bases: 6. CDR3 length: 15 residues. CDR3 protein: CASSGGTGGTDTQYF. In nucleotides, the CDR3 is TGTGCCAGCAGTGGGGGCACAGGGGGAACAGATACGCAGTATTTT.

This chain connects TRBV28 to TRBJ1-5; D gene uncertain. Trimming removed 7 bases from V and 4 bases from J, with 11 bases in between. This CDR3 is 13 amino acids long. CDR1 is MDHEN and CDR2 is SYDVKM in the germline V gene. This CDR3 reads CASNPGNNQPQHF. CDR3 DNA: TGTGCCAGCAACCCTGGGAATAATCAGCCCCAGCATTTT.

V usage is TRBV6-1 and J usage is TRBJ1-5, with D possibly matching TRBD1 (5 bases). Deletions cut 2 bases from V and 1 base from J, with 6 bases between. Germline V CDR1 and CDR2: MNHNS, SASEGT. The CDR3 is 14 residues long. CDR3 amino acids: CASSEQGSNQPQHF. The CDR3 DNA is TGTGCCAGCAGTGAACAGGGAAGCAATCAGCCCCAGCATTTT.

The gene calls are TRBV2 and TRBJ1-1; the D is unclear. Trimming pared 7 bases from V and 0 bases from J, leaving 18 bases between. The CDR3 length is 16 residues. Per the germline V gene, CDR1 is SNHLY and CDR2 is FYNNEI. The CDR3 sequence: CASTDSLWIMNTEAFF. CDR3 coding DNA: TGTGCCAGCACCGACTCCCTTTGGATAATGAACACTGAAGCTTTCTTT.

The chain recombines TRBV5-5 with TRBJ1-5, with TRBD1 matching over 8 bases. CDR1 SGHKS and CDR2 YYEKEE come from the germline V gene (reference sequence). The CDR3 sequence is 16 residues long. Unmatched junction bases numbered 8, after V lost 2 bases and J lost 4 bases. CDR3 in amino acids: CASSLGGDRPNQPQHF. CDR3 DNA: TGTGCCAGCAGCTTAGGCGGGGACAGGCCGAATCAGCCCCAGCATTTT.

The J gene is TRBJ1-6, the V gene TRBV5-1, with 7 bases aligning to TRBD1. V dropped 4 bases and J dropped 7; count of bases not matched to a gene: 8. In germline, CDR1 is SGHRS, CDR2 YFSETQ. This CDR3 contains 15 residues. Here the CDR3 reads CASSPQGGVNSPLHF. The CDR3 nucleotides read TGCGCCAGCAGCCCCCAGGGGGGGGTGAATTCACCCCTCCACTTT. The complete variable domain, with remaining parts taken from reference TRBV5-1 and TRBJ1-6, reads KAGVTQTPRYLIKTRGQQVTLSCSPISGHRSVSWYQQTPGQGLQFLFEYFSETQRNKGNFPGRFSGRQFSNSRSEMNVSTLELGDSALYLCASSPQGGVNSPLHFGNGTRLTVT.

The sample holds one count of this clone. The chain employs TRBV7-2 and TRBJ2-2, with 7 bases that match TRBD1. After removal of 1 base from V and 6 bases from J, the junction contained 8 bases not matched to a gene. The CDR3 consists of 16 residues. Per the germline V gene, CDR1 is SGHTA and CDR2 is FQGNSA. The CDR3 sequence is CASSLGTGIKAGELFF. The CDR3 nucleotides read TGTGCCAGCAGCTTAGGGACAGGAATAAAGGCCGGGGAGCTGTTTTTT.

The rearrangement uses TRBV12-3 or TRBV12-4 and TRBJ2-2; D gene unclear. The CDR3 has 10 amino acids. Trimming cost V 5 bases and J 8 bases, with 3 bases left between them. CDR3: CASSRGELFF. CDR3 in DNA: TGTGCCAGCAGTAGGGGGGAGCTGTTTTTT.

The chain employs TRBV11-3 and TRBJ2-7, with 8 bases identical to TRBD1. The germline V gene has CDR1 SGHNT and CDR2 YENEEA. V shed 0 bases and J 2 bases; nucleotides not matched to a gene: 3. The CDR3 has 15 amino acids. The CDR3 sequence: CASSLDGTGTYEQYF. Written as DNA, the CDR3 is TGTGCCAGCAGCTTAGATGGGACAGGAACCTACGAGCAGTACTTC.

Concerning this clone: Other nucleotide sequences from this sample produce the same CDR3. The chain has TRBV4-2 and TRBJ1-1, with D unresolved. Trimming cost V 1 base and J 2 bases, with 5 bases left between them. Germline V gene lookup returns CDR1 LGHNA and CDR2 YNFKEQ. This CDR3 is 13 amino acids long. The CDR3 protein is CASSQGGNTEAFF. The CDR3 nucleotides read TGTGCCAGCAGCCAAGGCGGAAACACTGAAGCTTTCTTT.

V usage is TRBV30 and J usage is TRBJ1-5, with TRBD1 matching 8 bases. This CDR3 is 17 amino acids long. Germline V gives CDR1 GTSNPN, CDR2 SVGIG (reference sequence). V lost 2 bases and J lost 0; bases outside the gene matches: 9. CDR3 sequence: CAWSRKAGGLSNQPQHF. CDR3 DNA: TGTGCCTGGAGTCGTAAGGCAGGGGGCCTTAGCAATCAGCCCCAGCATTTT.

This clone was recorded a few times. The chain employs TRBV24-1 and TRBJ1-4; D ambiguous. V gave up 3 bases and J gave up 8 bases, with 21 bases separating them. Germline V gene sequence: CDR1 KGHDR, CDR2 SFDVKD. The CDR3 totals 17 residues. CDR3 bases: TGTGCCACCAGTGATCCTGGTATGGGCTCCTCAAGCGAAAAACTGTTTTTT. It specifies CATSDPGMGSSSEKLFF.

CDR3: CASARTGENYGYTF. CDR3 sequence (DNA): TGTGCCAGCGCCCGGACAGGGGAAAACTATGGCTACACCTTC. V is TRBV6-6 and J is TRBJ1-2; 9 nucleotides align to TRBD1. Per germline, CDR1 MNHNY and CDR2 SVGAGI (reference sequence). This CDR3 is 14 amino acids long. With V trimmed by 8 bases and J by 2 bases, 6 bases remained unmatched.

This chain connects TRBV11-2 to TRBJ1-1, with a weak D call TRBD1 (5 bases). Germline V gives CDR1 SGHAT, CDR2 FQNNGV. The CDR3 loop spans 14 amino acids. Trimming removed 0 bases at V and 6 bases at J, with 11 bases between. The CDR3 coding sequence is TGTGCCAGCAGCTTAGACTTCAGGGATCCTGAAGCTTTCTTT. Translation: CASSLDFRDPEAFF. Combining the CDR3 with reference TRBV11-2 and TRBJ1-1 gives the whole variable domain EAGVAQSPRYKIIEKRQSVAFWCNPISGHATLYWYQQILGQGPKLLIQFQNNGVVDDSQLPKDRFSAERLKGVDSTLKIQPAKLEDSAVYLCASSLDFRDPEAFFGQGTRLTVV.

The chain links TRBV6-5 to TRBJ1-1, with a weak D call TRBD1 (6 bases). CDR3 length equals 15 residues. V lost 4 bases and J lost 8, with 20 bases in between. Germline CDR1 is MNHEY and CDR2 is SVGAGI. CDR3 DNA sequence: TGTGCCAGCAGTTGGGAGGGGGGGGCGCGATCAGAAGCTTTCTTT. This sequence encodes CASSWEGGARSEAFF.

The chain links TRBV28 to TRBJ2-5, with D tentatively TRBD1 (6 bases). The length of the CDR3 is 13 residues. V lost 5 bases, J lost 4 bases, and 11 bases lay in between. Germline CDR1 MDHEN, CDR2 SYDVKM. The CDR3 nucleotides read TGTGCCAGCAGTACCAGGGGACGAGAGACCCAGTACTTC. Its protein is CASSTRGRETQYF.

The gene calls are TRBV18 and TRBJ1-5; unclear D gene. CDR1 is KGHSH and CDR2 is LQKENI in the germline V gene. The CDR3 spans 14 residues. The germline V and J ends were trimmed by 8 bases and 1 base, with 12 bases remaining between them. The CDR3 region is CASGDKVSNQPQHF. The CDR3 nucleotides read TGTGCCAGCGGAGACAAAGTCAGCAATCAGCCCCAGCATTTT.

The chain joins TRBV19 to TRBJ2-7; D gene ambiguous. The ends were cut back, 2 bases at V and 0 bases at J, with 8 bases in the middle. The CDR3 length is 14 residues. Per germline, CDR1 LNHDA and CDR2 SQIVND (reference sequence). The CDR3 spells CASSIPVPSYEQYF. CDR3 sequence (DNA): TGTGCCAGTAGTATACCTGTTCCCTCCTACGAGCAGTACTTC.

The rearrangement uses TRBV7-3 and TRBJ1-5; 7 bases fit TRBD1. The CDR3 is 16 amino acids. Losses at the gene ends were 6 bases for V and 3 bases for J; bases not matched to a gene: 11. CDR1 and CDR2 from the germline V gene are SGHTA and FQGTGA. The CDR3 is CASSHRGTDYNQPQHF. Here the CDR3 DNA reads TGTGCCAGCAGTCACAGGGGAACAGACTACAATCAGCCCCAGCATTTT.

The chain carries TRBV19 and TRBJ2-6; 9 bases map to TRBD1. Trimming at V came to 7 bases and at J to 0 bases, leaving 7 bases not matched to a gene. The germline V gene encodes CDR1 LNHDA and CDR2 SQIVND (reference sequence). The CDR3 runs 17 residues. CDR3 loop: CASIGGQGLSGANVLTF. CDR3 nucleotide sequence: TGTGCCAGTATAGGGGGACAGGGTCTCTCTGGGGCCAACGTCCTGACTTTC.

This clone is a singleton in its sample. The genes are TRBV29-1 and TRBJ2-7, with D possibly matching TRBD2 (6 bases). This CDR3 has 15 residues. With 1 base removed from V and 0 bases from J, the gap between germline ends came to 13 bases. From germline, CDR1 is SQVTM and CDR2 ANQGSEA. CDR3: CSVEVAGYYSYEQYF. In nucleotides, the CDR3 is TGCAGCGTTGAAGTGGCGGGGTATTACTCCTACGAGCAGTACTTC.

V is TRBV29-1 and J is TRBJ1-2, with D possibly being TRBD1 (6 bases). Germline assignment: CDR1 SQVTM and CDR2 ANQGSEA. CDR3 length: 13 residues. V lost 4 bases, J lost 6 bases, and 15 bases lay in between. CDR3 loop: CSVGEGGSDGYTF. The CDR3 coding sequence is TGCAGCGTTGGAGAAGGGGGGTCTGATGGCTACACCTTC.